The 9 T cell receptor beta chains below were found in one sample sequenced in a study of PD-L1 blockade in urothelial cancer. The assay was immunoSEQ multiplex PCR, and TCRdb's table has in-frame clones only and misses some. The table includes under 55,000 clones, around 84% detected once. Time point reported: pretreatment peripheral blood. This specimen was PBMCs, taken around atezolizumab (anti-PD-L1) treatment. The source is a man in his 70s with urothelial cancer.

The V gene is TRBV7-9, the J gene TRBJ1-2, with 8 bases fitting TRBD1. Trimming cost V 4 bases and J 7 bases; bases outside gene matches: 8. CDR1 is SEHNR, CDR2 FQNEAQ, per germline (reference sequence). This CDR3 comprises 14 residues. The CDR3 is CASSSGQDIRGYTF. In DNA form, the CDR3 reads TGTGCCAGCAGCTCGGGACAGGACATTCGTGGCTACACCTTC.

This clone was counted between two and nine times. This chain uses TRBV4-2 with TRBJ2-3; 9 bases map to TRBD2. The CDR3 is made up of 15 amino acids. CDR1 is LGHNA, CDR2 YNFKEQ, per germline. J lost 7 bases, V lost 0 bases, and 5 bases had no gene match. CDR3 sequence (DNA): TGTGCCAGCAGCCAAGAGGGACTAGCTAAACATACGCAGTATTTT. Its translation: CASSQEGLAKHTQYF.

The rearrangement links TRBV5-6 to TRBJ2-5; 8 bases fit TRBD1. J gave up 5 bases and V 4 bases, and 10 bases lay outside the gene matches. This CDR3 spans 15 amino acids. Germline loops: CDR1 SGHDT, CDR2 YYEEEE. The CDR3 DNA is TGTGCCAGCAGCCTTAGGACAGGGCGCCTCGAGACCCAGTACTTC. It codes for CASSLRTGRLETQYF.

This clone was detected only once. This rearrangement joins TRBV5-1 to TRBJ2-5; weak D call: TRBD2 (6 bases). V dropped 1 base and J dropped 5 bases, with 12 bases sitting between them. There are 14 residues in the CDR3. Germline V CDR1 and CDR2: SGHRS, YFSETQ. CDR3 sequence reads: CASSLNVGRETQYF. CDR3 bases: TGCGCCAGCAGCTTGAATGTAGGGAGGGAGACCCAGTACTTC.

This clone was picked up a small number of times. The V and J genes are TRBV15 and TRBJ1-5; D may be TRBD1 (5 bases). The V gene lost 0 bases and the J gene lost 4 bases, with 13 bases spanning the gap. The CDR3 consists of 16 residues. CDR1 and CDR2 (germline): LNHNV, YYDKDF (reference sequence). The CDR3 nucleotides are TGTGCCACCAGCAGAGATCCACGGGGGGATAATCAGCCCCAGCATTTT. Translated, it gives CATSRDPRGDNQPQHF.

Here the CDR3 DNA reads TGTGCCAGCAGCTTAATGGGACAGAGAATTTACACCTTC. Translated: CASSLMGQRIYTF. The gene calls are TRBV7-9 and TRBJ1-2, with 7 bases matching TRBD1. Losses at the gene ends were 2 bases for V and 11 bases for J; bases not matched to a gene: 8. This CDR3 contains 13 residues. Germline V gives CDR1 SEHNR, CDR2 FQNEAQ (reference sequence).

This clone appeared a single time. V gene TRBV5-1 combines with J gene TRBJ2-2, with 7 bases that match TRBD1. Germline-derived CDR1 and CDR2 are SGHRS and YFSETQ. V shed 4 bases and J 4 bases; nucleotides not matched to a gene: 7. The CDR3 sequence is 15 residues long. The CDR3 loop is CASSPDRSTTGELFF. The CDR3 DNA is TGCGCCAGCAGCCCGGACAGGTCGACCACCGGGGAGCTGTTTTTT.

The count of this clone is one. The CDR3 bases are TGTGCCAGCAGTCCCGGACAGAACACTGAAGCTTTCTTT. It translates to CASSPGQNTEAFF. The genes are TRBV6-5 and TRBJ1-1, with D possibly being TRBD1 (5 bases). The CDR3 consists of 13 residues. Germline-derived CDR1 and CDR2 are MNHEY and SVGAGI. Trimming took 5 bases from V and 1 from J, leaving 8 bases between them.

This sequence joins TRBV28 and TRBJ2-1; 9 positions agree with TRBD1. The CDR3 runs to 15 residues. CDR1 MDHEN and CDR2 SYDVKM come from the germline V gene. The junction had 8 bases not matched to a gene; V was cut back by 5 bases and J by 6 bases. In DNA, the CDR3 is TGTGCCAGCAGTCCAACAGGGGGCGCTTTCAATGAGCAGTTCTTC. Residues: CASSPTGGAFNEQFF.